The clone carrying this T cell receptor (beta chain) has more than one count but fewer than ten. Deletions cut 4 bases from V and 1 base from J, with 10 bases between. The CDR3 covers 14 residues. CDR1 is MGHDK and CDR2 is SYGVNS in the germline V gene. Primed by a sample-barcoded 5' primer and a J-beta primer mix, a second PCR proceeded for 7 to 11 cycles. A template-switch adaptor with 12 random nucleotides tagged each cDNA molecule. From the 5' RACE reads, TCRdb called clonotypes with MiXCR, one entry per CDR3 protein. Of around 870,000 distinct CDR3 sequences detected, around 30% appear once; the ten largest clones hold roughly a sixth. Each donor supplied around 9.6 milliliters of peripheral blood. This record belongs to a study of blood T cells in healthy people across ages. As for the study in general: Through template switching, about one barcoded beta molecule was captured per two T cells, as measured in model experiments.

This clonotype originated in a woman older than 75 in good health. This chain joins TRBV25-1 and TRBJ1-1; D might be TRBD1 (6 bases). The sequenced material came from blood. This CDR3 is CASSVPGQNTEAFF. The CDR3 DNA is TGTGCCAGCAGTGTCCCGGGACAGAACACTGAAGCTTTCTTT.